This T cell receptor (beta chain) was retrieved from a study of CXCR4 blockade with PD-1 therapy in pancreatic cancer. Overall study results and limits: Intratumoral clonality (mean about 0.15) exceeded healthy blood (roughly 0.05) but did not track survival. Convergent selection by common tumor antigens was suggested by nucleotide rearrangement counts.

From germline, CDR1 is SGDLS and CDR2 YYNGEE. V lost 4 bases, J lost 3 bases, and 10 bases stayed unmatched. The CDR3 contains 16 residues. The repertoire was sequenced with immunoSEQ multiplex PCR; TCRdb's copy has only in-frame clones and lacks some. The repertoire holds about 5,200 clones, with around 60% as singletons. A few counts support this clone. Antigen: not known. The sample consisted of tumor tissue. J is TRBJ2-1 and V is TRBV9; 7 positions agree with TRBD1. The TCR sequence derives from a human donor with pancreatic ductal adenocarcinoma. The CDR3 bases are TGTGCCAGCAGCCTACAGGGGACCTTGCTCTACAATGAGCAGTTCTTC. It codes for CASSLQGTLLYNEQFF.